This TCR beta chain was observed in a study of cytotoxic CD8 clonotypes in ibrutinib-treated CLL. Turning to the study itself: Productive templates per sample averaged approximately 240,000; productive rearrangements, approximately 96,000.

This clone came up a few times. Its antigen is not identified. Findings and limits, study-wide: Clonality measured at baseline exceeded age-matched healthy donors, tracking circulating CD8+ T-cell counts. Samples were collected at differing times from sustained-remission and progressing patients.

Depths of 1 in 200,000 to 1 in 1 million T cells were the sequencing target. Profiling relied on immunoSEQ multiplex PCR, and the TCRdb table lists in-frame clones only, not all of them. The table shows a few hundred thousand clones, with approximately 80% occurring only once. The sequencing here drew on PBMCs, taken before ibrutinib treatment. This TCR came from a human donor with chronic lymphocytic leukemia.

CDR3 sequence reads: CAWSVLLREQPQHF. The DNA of the CDR3 is TGTGCCTGGAGTGTACTTCTTAGGGAGCAGCCCCAGCATTTT. The chain uses TRBV30 and TRBJ1-5; D remains unclear. Trimming removed 0 bases from V and 7 bases from J, with 13 bases in between. Germline assignment: CDR1 GTSNPN and CDR2 SVGIG (reference sequence). There are 14 residues in the CDR3. Variable domain in full (rest from reference TRBV30 and TRBJ1-5): SQTIHQWPATLVQPVGSPLSLECTVEGTSNPNLYWYRQAAGRGLQLLFYSVGIGQISSEVPQNLSASRPQDRQFILSSKKLLLSDSGFYLCAWSVLLREQPQHFGDGTRLSIL.